One and the same sample provided the 9 T cell receptor beta chains below, sequenced in a study of T cell responses to AZD1222 COVID-19 vaccine. The repertoire was sequenced with immunoSEQ multiplex PCR; TCRdb's copy has only in-frame clones and lacks some. The sample records around 150,000 clones, under 95% being singletons. Sequencing was performed on peripheral blood, taken on day 0 of AZD1222 vaccination. The source of these receptors is an adult in good health.

V usage is TRBV14 and J usage is TRBJ2-1; maybe TRBD2 (6 bases). This CDR3 spans 14 amino acids. The germline V gene has CDR1 SGHDN and CDR2 FVKESK. V was cut by 4 bases and J by 6 bases, with 13 bases left in between. The CDR3 here is CASSLSGSFNEQFF. The CDR3, as DNA: TGTGCCAGCAGCCTTTCCGGGAGCTTCAATGAGCAGTTCTTC.

The gene calls are TRBV28 and TRBJ2-7; no clear D. Germline values: CDR1 MDHEN, CDR2 SYDVKM. Trimming took off 4 bases at V and 12 bases at J, with 13 bases between the two ends. This CDR3 spans 11 amino acids. DNA for the CDR3: TGTGCCAGCAGTTCCCGGACGTCGGGGTACTTC. Protein: CASSSRTSGYF.

This chain links TRBV28 with TRBJ2-7, with 7 bases fitting TRBD2. The CDR3 is 13 residues long. The germline CDR1 and CDR2 sequences are MDHEN and SYDVKM. Unmatched junction bases numbered 5, after V lost 4 bases and J lost 5 bases. DNA for the CDR3: TGTGCCAGCAGTTCCCCGGGGGGAGACGAGCAGTACTTC. Translated: CASSSPGGDEQYF.

The V call is TRBV6-6, the J call TRBJ2-3; unclear D gene. This CDR3 is built from 14 residues. Germline CDR1 reads MNHNY; CDR2 reads SVGAGI (reference sequence). V was pared by 5 bases and J by 2 bases, with 11 bases between. This CDR3 is CASSPQDTTDTQYF. The CDR3 DNA is TGTGCCAGCAGTCCTCAAGATACCACAGATACGCAGTATTTT.

The rearrangement uses TRBV6-2 or TRBV6-3 and TRBJ2-5; D remains ambiguous. The ends were cut back, 4 bases at V and 1 base at J, with 10 bases in the middle. The CDR3 extends over 14 amino acids. The germline V gene has CDR1 MNHEY and CDR2 SVGEGT. This chain's CDR3 is CASSFTSLQETQYF. The CDR3 DNA reads as TGTGCCAGCAGTTTTACCTCACTCCAAGAGACCCAGTACTTC.

V is TRBV18 and J is TRBJ1-2; D possibly corresponds to TRBD1 (6 bases). The CDR3 covers 13 residues. Trimming took 2 bases from V and 13 from J, leaving 17 bases between them. Germline CDR1 KGHSH, CDR2 LQKENI. The CDR3 sequence: CASSPATGYSGTF. CDR3 in DNA: TGTGCCAGCTCACCAGCTACAGGGTACTCGGGCACCTTC.

The V gene is TRBV9, the J gene TRBJ2-1; tentatively, D is TRBD1 (7 bases). The CDR3 contains 14 residues. V dropped 6 bases and J dropped 5 bases, with 15 bases sitting between them. Germline V gene data show CDR1 as SGDLS and CDR2 as YYNGEE. The CDR3 sequence: CASNFQGEDNEQFF. The CDR3 DNA is TGTGCCAGCAATTTCCAGGGGGAGGACAATGAGCAGTTCTTC.

The chain combines TRBV28 with TRBJ2-7; D may match TRBD1 or TRBD2 (5 bases each). CDR1 MDHEN and CDR2 SYDVKM come from the germline V gene. V was cut by 3 bases and J by 4 bases, with 16 bases left in between. There are 15 residues in the CDR3. CDR3 nucleotides: TGTGCCAGCAGTTTTGGGACCAGCAATTTTTACGAGCAGTACTTC. Amino acids: CASSFGTSNFYEQYF.

The chain links TRBV14 to TRBJ2-7; D not resolved. Germline V gene lookup returns CDR1 SGHDN and CDR2 FVKESK. Trimming took 3 bases from V and 10 from J, leaving 10 bases between them. The CDR3 is made up of 11 amino acids. The CDR3 region has the DNA TGTGCCAGCAGCCAGGTCGGTGTTCAGTACTTC. As protein: CASSQVGVQYF.